These T cell receptor beta chains were read from a single sample in a study of T cell responses to AZD1222 COVID-19 vaccine. Profiling relied on immunoSEQ multiplex PCR, and the TCRdb table lists in-frame clones only, not all of them. The sample has about 120,000 clones, 85% to 90% seen once. The sample in question was peripheral blood, obtained 28 days after the second AZD1222 dose. The origin of the receptors is an adult who received the AZD1222 COVID-19 vaccine. Each CDR3 is given with its conserved first and last residue. Each record gives: CDR3 length, V gene, clone size, D gene, J gene, CDR3 DNA, CDR3 protein. D genes are given only for firm matches. Clone size is stated in some rows and not others, as once, few, many or a class when expanded.

17	TRBV7-6	-	-	TRBJ1-6	TGTGCCAGCAGCTTAGGGGCAGGGGTTTCCTATAATTCACCCCTCCACTTT	CASSLGAGVSYNSPLHF
15	TRBV19	few	TRBD1	TRBJ1-6	TGTGCCAGTAGTATGAGGACAGGTTCAACGACACCCCTCCACTTT	CASSMRTGSTTPLHF
15	TRBV5-8	-	TRBD1	TRBJ1-2	TGTGCCAGCAGCGCCCGGGACAGGGCGGTGAGTGGCTACACCTTC	CASSARDRAVSGYTF
13	TRBV27	-	-	TRBJ2-7	TGTGCCAGCAGTTTTGCTCAGCCCTACGAGCAGTACTTC	CASSFAQPYEQYF
13	TRBV6-2/TRBV6-3	-	-	TRBJ2-7	TGTGCCAGCAGTCCCGTGATGAGAGGCGAGCAGTACTTC	CASSPVMRGEQYF
15	TRBV11-2	-	TRBD2	TRBJ2-1	TGTGCCAGCAGCCTCAGCGGGGGGGCCTACAATGAGCAGTTCTTC	CASSLSGGAYNEQFF
16	TRBV28	once	TRBD1	TRBJ2-2	TGTGCCAGCAGTCCGACTCGATGGACAGGGAGCGGGGAGCTGTTTTTT	CASSPTRWTGSGELFF
14	TRBV27	-	-	TRBJ2-7	TGTGCCAGCAGTTTATTGGGACACTTTTACGAGCAGTACTTC	CASSLLGHFYEQYF
14	TRBV7-2	-	-	TRBJ1-2	TGTGCCAGCAGCTTGGGGGGGGCGAACTATGGCTACACCTTC	CASSLGGANYGYTF
14	TRBV11-2	few	-	TRBJ2-7	TGTGCCACCAAAAAGGGGACGTACCCCTACGAGCAGTACTTC	CATKKGTYPYEQYF
13	TRBV15	few	-	TRBJ1-5	TGTGCCACCAGCAGAGGTGTAGGGCAGCCCCAGCATTTT	CATSRGVGQPQHF
15	TRBV27	-	TRBD2	TRBJ2-7	TGTGCCAGCAGTTGGGGACTAGCTGAGACCTACGAGCAGTACTTC	CASSWGLAETYEQYF
13	TRBV27	-	-	TRBJ1-5	TGTGCCAGCAGTTTATTGCGCAATCAGCCCCAGCATTTT	CASSLLRNQPQHF
15	TRBV25-1	-	-	TRBJ2-2	TGTGCCAGCAGTGAACAGGACGGTCGGACCGGGGAGCTGTTTTTT	CASSEQDGRTGELFF
13	TRBV3-1/TRBV3-2	-	-	TRBJ2-7	TGTGCCAGCAGCCAAGATATCAGGTACGAGCAGTACTTC	CASSQDIRYEQYF
15	TRBV7-2	-	-	TRBJ1-4	TGTGCCAGCAGCTTAGATGGGGCGCCGAGTGAAAAACTGTTTTTT	CASSLDGAPSEKLFF
16	TRBV7-2	once	TRBD1	TRBJ1-1	TGTGCCAGCAGCTTATACCCCGGGACAGGGACCACTGAAGCTTTCTTT	CASSLYPGTGTTEAFF
13	TRBV6-2/TRBV6-3	once	TRBD2	TRBJ2-1	TGTGCCAGCAGCCCTCTACGTAGCGGGGAGCAGTTCTTC	CASSPLRSGEQFF
15	TRBV19	-	-	TRBJ1-2	TGTGCCAGTAGTTTTATCGGGCCCGGGGGCTATGGCTACACCTTC	CASSFIGPGGYGYTF
14	TRBV7-9	-	-	TRBJ2-3	TGTGCCAGCAGCTTAGGGCAGCCCACAGATACGCAGTATTTT	CASSLGQPTDTQYF
15	TRBV11-2	-	-	TRBJ1-1	TGTGCCAGCAGCCTCTATGGCGAGGTGAACACTGAAGCTTTCTTT	CASSLYGEVNTEAFF
12	TRBV29-1	-	-	TRBJ1-1	TGCAGCGTTCTTCGGGGTGGCACTGAAGCTTTCTTT	CSVLRGGTEAFF
16	TRBV30	-	-	TRBJ2-7	TGTGCCTGGAGTGTAGGATTGTGGTCCACGGCCTACGAGCAGTACTTC	CAWSVGLWSTAYEQYF
13	TRBV6-5	-	-	TRBJ1-1	TGTGCCAGCAGCCTCGGGATGGACACTGAAGCTTTCTTT	CASSLGMDTEAFF
16	TRBV11-1	once	TRBD1	TRBJ2-4	TGTGCCAGCAGCCCACGACGGGACAGAGCCAAAAACATTCAGTACTTC	CASSPRRDRAKNIQYF
16	TRBV10-3	-	TRBD1	TRBJ1-3	TGTGCCATCAGTGGGACAGGGGGCCTCTCTGGAAACACCATATATTTT	CAISGTGGLSGNTIYF
14	TRBV5-4	-	-	TRBJ2-5	TGTGCCAGCAGCTTTCGACAGACTCAAGAGACCCAGTACTTC	CASSFRQTQETQYF
15	TRBV6-6	-	-	TRBJ2-1	TGTGCCAGCAGTTACGCGGGGGCCGTCTACAATGAGCAGTTCTTC	CASSYAGAVYNEQFF
12	TRBV6-5	few	TRBD1	TRBJ2-7	TGTGCCACCAGGGACAGCCTCTACGAGCAGTACTTC	CATRDSLYEQYF
12	TRBV9	-	-	TRBJ1-1	TGTGCCAGCAGCGCGGGCATGACTGAAGCTTTCTTT	CASSAGMTEAFF
15	TRBV6-1	-	-	TRBJ2-2	TGTGCCAGCAGTGAATACGTTTTAAGCACCGGGGAGCTGTTTTTT	CASSEYVLSTGELFF
15	TRBV18	-	TRBD1	TRBJ2-7	TGTGCCAGCTCACCACTGGACAGGGGCCTTGGCGAGCAGTACTTC	CASSPLDRGLGEQYF
10	TRBV29-1	-	TRBD1	TRBJ2-7	TGCAGCGCGGGACAGGCCGAGCAGTACTTC	CSAGQAEQYF
12	TRBV6-5	-	-	TRBJ2-7	TGTGCCAGCAGCCAAGCCTCGTACGAGCAGTACTTC	CASSQASYEQYF
16	TRBV5-1	-	TRBD2	TRBJ2-7	TGCGCCAGCAGCTCGACCGGGACTAGCGGGGCCTACGAGCAGTACTTC	CASSSTGTSGAYEQYF
16	TRBV9	-	TRBD2	TRBJ2-5	TGTGCCAGCACCACTGGTGGACTAGCGGGGCAAGAGACCCAGTACTTC	CASTTGGLAGQETQYF
13	TRBV11-3	-	-	TRBJ2-7	TGTGCCAGCACGTTGACGCTAAAGGGCGAGCAGTACTTC	CASTLTLKGEQYF
15	TRBV6-2/TRBV6-3	-	-	TRBJ1-1	TGTGCCAGCAGTCCCCGGGGAGGACGGAACACTGAAGCTTTCTTT	CASSPRGGRNTEAFF
15	TRBV28	-	TRBD1	TRBJ2-7	TGTGCCAGCAGTTTTGGGACAGGGCCCTTCTACGAGCAGTACTTC	CASSFGTGPFYEQYF
12	TRBV2	-	-	TRBJ2-5	TGTGCCACCCAGGGAACGGGAGAGACCCAGTACTTC	CATQGTGETQYF
15	TRBV4-3	-	-	TRBJ1-5	TGCGCCAGCAGCCCCGACCCAGGGGGCAATCAGCCCCAGCATTTT	CASSPDPGGNQPQHF
13	TRBV5-6	-	TRBD1	TRBJ1-3	TGTGCCAGCAGCTGGGACAGGGGAAACACCATATATTTT	CASSWDRGNTIYF
15	TRBV7-8	once	-	TRBJ1-3	TGTGCCAGCAGCTTAGGGGGGGGCGGTGGAAACACCATATATTTT	CASSLGGGGGNTIYF
15	TRBV24-1	-	-	TRBJ2-1	TGTGCCACCAGTGATTCCAGCGGGTTCCCGAATGAGCAGTTCTTC	CATSDSSGFPNEQFF
16	TRBV4-2	-	TRBD2	TRBJ2-2	TGTGCCAGCAGCCCGCTGGCTAGCGGGAGGGCCGGGGAGCTGTTTTTT	CASSPLASGRAGELFF
14	TRBV4-2	once	-	TRBJ2-5	TGTGCCAGCAACTCGCTTGGGAGGGGGGAGACCCAGTACTTC	CASNSLGRGETQYF
14	TRBV11-2	-	-	TRBJ1-1	TGTGCCAGCAGCTTAGCGACAGGGAACACTGAAGCTTTCTTT	CASSLATGNTEAFF
16	TRBV24-1	once	-	TRBJ1-5	TGTGCCACCAGTGAGGGACCCTTCGTGGGCAATCAGCCCCAGCATTTT	CATSEGPFVGNQPQHF
13	TRBV7-2	-	-	TRBJ1-2	TGTGCCAGCAGCTCAGAGGGGCTTAGGAGGTACACCTTC	CASSSEGLRRYTF
14	TRBV10-3	-	-	TRBJ1-4	TGTGCCACCCCGATCAGGGGCGCACGGGAAAAACTGTTTTTT	CATPIRGAREKLFF
13	TRBV12-3/TRBV12-4	-	-	TRBJ2-1	TGTGCCAGCAGTTTCAGCTCGTACAATGAGCAGTTCTTC	CASSFSSYNEQFF
12	TRBV19	once	TRBD1	TRBJ1-6	TGTGCCAGTAGCAGGGGGTGGTCACCCCTCCACTTT	CASSRGWSPLHF